Here is one T cell receptor beta chain with its context. Its specificity is unknown. The data belong to a study of post-analysis software for immune sequencing data. Findings of the study overall: Strong same-batch co-clustering of samples appeared with F measure clustering. When patients were compared with controls, five TRBV segments were more frequent, TRBV5-6, TRBV5-1 and TRBV20-1 among them.

Unique molecular identifiers tagged the TCR beta cDNA libraries. Yield was about 500,000 cDNA molecules from around 1 to 9.1 million T cells. From the PCR reads, TCRdb called clonotypes with MiXCR, one entry per CDR3 protein. Of under 900,000 distinct CDR3 sequences in the sample, around 50% were seen once. CDR1 is SGHRS, CDR2 YFSETQ, per germline. The CDR3 is made up of 16 amino acids. V gave up 4 bases and J gave up 6 bases; unmatched junction bases: 13. This chain joins TRBV5-1 and TRBJ1-1; TRBD1 aligns across 9 bases. This receptor was taken from a girl aged 5 to 17 with multiple sclerosis. The material sequenced was blood. The DNA for the CDR3 is TGCGCCAGCAGCACCGCAGAGGGGGGACAGGGCGCTGAAGCTTTCTTT. The encoded protein is CASSTAEGGQGAEAFF.